One sample yielded the 11 T cell receptor beta chains listed below, sequenced in a study of blood T cell repertoires in COVID-19. Data came from immunoSEQ multiplex PCR; TCRdb stores just in-frame clones and leaves some out. This sample has fewer than 200,000 clones, with about 75% found just once. The sample consisted of peripheral blood. The origin of the receptors is a woman aged 50 to 65 with active or convalescent COVID-19.

The chain has TRBV11-2 and TRBJ1-2; perhaps TRBD1 as D (6 bases). CDR3 length equals 16 residues. Per the germline V gene, CDR1 is SGHAT and CDR2 is FQNNGV. Trimming cost V 2 bases and J 2 bases, with 15 bases left between them. In nucleotides, the CDR3 is TGTGCCAGCAGCTTACATCCTAGGGGGACAAACTATGGCTACACCTTC. This codes for CASSLHPRGTNYGYTF.

This chain joins TRBV28 and TRBJ2-2, with 7 bases lining up with TRBD1. CDR3 length: 19 amino acids. V was pared by 6 bases and J by 0 bases, with 16 bases of the junction left unmatched. Germline assignment: CDR1 MDHEN and CDR2 SYDVKM. CDR3: CASSSRKDRSPTNTGELFF. The CDR3 DNA follows: TGTGCCAGCAGCAGTAGGAAGGACAGGAGCCCCACGAACACCGGGGAGCTGTTTTTT.

The CDR3 DNA sequence: TGTGCCAGCAGCCTGGGGGGGTATAGCAATCAGCCCCAGCATTTT. Translating it yields CASSLGGYSNQPQHF. The rearrangement uses TRBV27 and TRBJ1-5, with D possibly matching TRBD1 (5 bases). This CDR3 contains 15 residues. V was pared by 6 bases and J by 0 bases, with 12 bases between. Germline V lookup: CDR1 MNHEY, CDR2 SMNVEV (reference sequence).

V is TRBV12-3 or TRBV12-4 and J is TRBJ1-4, with unresolved D. Between the trimmed V and J ends, which lost 5 bases and 8 bases, there was a span of 12 bases. The CDR3 is 13 residues long. This CDR3 reads CASSLEGGEKLFF. The CDR3 nucleotides read TGTGCCAGCAGTCTTGAGGGAGGCGAAAAACTGTTTTTT.

J is TRBJ1-2 and V is TRBV5-1, with 8 bases aligning to TRBD1. The CDR3 has 14 amino acids. V shed 1 base and J 4 bases; nucleotides not matched to a gene: 3. Per germline, CDR1 SGHRS and CDR2 YFSETQ. The CDR3, as DNA: TGCGCCAGCAGCTTGTCACAGGGGGTCTATGGCTACACCTTC. It yields the protein CASSLSQGVYGYTF.

CDR3 nucleotides: TGTGCCACCAGCAGAGAGGGCACCGTTGCAACTAATGAAAAACTGTTTTTT. Protein sequence: CATSREGTVATNEKLFF. The rearrangement uses TRBV15 and TRBJ1-4; D remains ambiguous. V lost 0 bases and J 0 bases, leaving 11 bases between the germline ends. Germline loops: CDR1 LNHNV, CDR2 YYDKDF (reference sequence). The CDR3 loop spans 17 amino acids.

The genes are TRBV5-1 and TRBJ2-6; D is unclear. The V gene lost 2 bases and the J gene lost 0 bases, with 6 bases spanning the gap. CDR3 length: 15 amino acids. From germline, CDR1 is SGHRS and CDR2 YFSETQ. CDR3 nucleotides: TGCGCCAGCAGCTTACAGCCCTCTGGGGCCAACGTCCTGACTTTC. This gives the protein CASSLQPSGANVLTF.

V and J are TRBV4-3 and TRBJ1-1, with 10 bases fitting TRBD1. Germline V CDR1 and CDR2: LGHNA, YSLEER. The CDR3 runs to 16 residues. V shed 1 base and J 3 bases; nucleotides not matched to a gene: 5. The CDR3 protein is CASSQVDRGRDTEAFF. The CDR3 bases are TGCGCCAGCAGCCAAGTCGACAGGGGGCGGGACACTGAAGCTTTCTTT.

The chain recombines TRBV5-6 with TRBJ2-6; D is ambiguous. The ends were cut back, 2 bases at V and 0 bases at J, with 12 bases in the middle. The germline gives CDR1 SGHDT, CDR2 YYEEEE. The length of the CDR3 is 17 residues. The DNA for the CDR3 is TGTGCCAGCAGCTTCTATGCAGGCCCCTCTGGGGCCAACGTCCTGACTTTC. Translated, it gives CASSFYAGPSGANVLTF.

The J gene is TRBJ1-5, the V gene TRBV27, with 7 bases identical to TRBD1. The CDR3 runs 15 residues. J lost 0 bases, V lost 6 bases, and 5 bases had no gene match. Germline lookup yields CDR1 MNHEY and CDR2 SMNVEV (reference sequence). The CDR3 is CASSYRGYSNQPQHF. The CDR3 DNA reads TGTGCCAGCAGCTACAGGGGTTATAGCAATCAGCCCCAGCATTTT.

The chain links TRBV6-2 or TRBV6-3 to TRBJ2-7, with 12 bases fitting TRBD1. The CDR3 extends over 15 amino acids. The V gene end was trimmed by 5 bases and the J gene end by 4 bases; junction bases not matched to a gene: 6. Germline values: CDR1 MNHEY, CDR2 SVGEGT. The CDR3 coding sequence is TGTGCCAGCAGTCGTCTGGGACAGGGGGCTTACGAGCAGTACTTC. Amino acids: CASSRLGQGAYEQYF.